The 15 T cell receptor beta chains listed next were all sequenced from one sample in a study of CD8 T cells in ankylosing spondylitis. TCRdb analysed the 5' RACE reads with MiXCR anew, one entry per CDR3 protein. The table lists some 180,000 distinct CDR3 sequences, about 18% of them singletons. Material: blood, either unsorted or a sorted T cell fraction (not recorded which). These receptors were taken from a male donor under 30 with ankylosing spondylitis or in good health (not recorded which).

This clonotype was seen a few times. J is TRBJ2-1 and V is TRBV20-1; 11 bases align to TRBD2. Germline CDR1 is DFQATT and CDR2 is SNEGSKA (reference sequence). The CDR3 sequence is 16 residues long. V gave up 1 base and J gave up 3 bases; unmatched junction bases: 5. In DNA, the CDR3 is TGCAGTGCTAGAGGCCCACTAGCGGGAGTCTACAATGAGCAGTTCTTC. It yields the protein CSARGPLAGVYNEQFF.

The gene calls are TRBV10-3 and TRBJ2-5; D remains ambiguous. The germline CDR1 and CDR2 sequences are ENHRY and SYGVKD. This CDR3 is 17 amino acids long. Trimming took 4 bases from V and 1 from J, leaving 19 bases between them. The CDR3 here is CAISGEFSTPLQETQYF. Written as DNA, the CDR3 is TGTGCCATCAGTGGGGAATTCTCGACCCCTCTCCAAGAGACCCAGTACTTC.

This clonotype showed up just once. V usage is TRBV24-1 and J usage is TRBJ2-1; 13 bases map to TRBD2. The germline V gene has CDR1 KGHDR and CDR2 SFDVKD. Trimming removed 4 bases from V and 9 bases from J; junction bases left unmatched: 8. The CDR3 covers 16 residues. CDR3 sequence (DNA): TGTGCCACCAGTGACCCCGGACTAGCGGGAGACGGTGAGCAGTTCTTC. Translating gives CATSDPGLAGDGEQFF.

This clonotype was detected many times. The chain has TRBV12-3 or TRBV12-4 and TRBJ1-1; tentatively, D is TRBD1 (6 bases). V lost 3 bases and J lost 11, with 22 bases in between. This CDR3 contains 15 residues. The DNA of the CDR3 is TGTGCCAGCAGTTTGGGGAGAAGGGGGGTAATTTCGGCTTTCTTT. Translated: CASSLGRRGVISAFF.

This clonotype was picked up many times. V usage is TRBV12-3 or TRBV12-4 and J usage is TRBJ2-5; 9 bases align to TRBD1. The CDR3 runs 14 residues. V lost 6 bases, J lost 2 bases, and 4 bases stayed unmatched. CDR3: CASRGTGIQETQYF. In DNA form, the CDR3 reads TGTGCCAGCAGAGGGACAGGGATACAAGAGACCCAGTACTTC.

Ten or more counts support this clonotype. This chain uses TRBV7-6 with TRBJ2-3; 9 bases align to TRBD1. J gave up 2 bases and V 5 bases, and 8 bases lay outside the gene matches. The CDR3 spans 16 residues. CDR1 is SGHVS and CDR2 is FNYEAQ in the germline V gene. For the CDR3, the DNA is TGTGCCAGCAGCACGGGGGACAGGGCCTACACAGATACGCAGTATTTT. Translating gives CASSTGDRAYTDTQYF.

This clonotype has a count of ten or more. The chain combines TRBV29-1 with TRBJ2-1; 10 bases are shared with TRBD1. This CDR3 has 14 amino acids. Unmatched junction bases numbered 6, after V lost 6 bases and J lost 4 bases. Germline-derived CDR1 and CDR2 are SQVTM and ANQGSEA. CDR3 region: CSVIRDRGYNEQFF. In DNA, the CDR3 is TGCAGCGTCATCCGGGACAGGGGATACAATGAGCAGTTCTTC.

This clonotype was counted at least ten times. The CDR3 DNA follows: TGCGCCAGCAACGGCCCACGCGAGCAGTACGTC. Encoded protein: CASNGPREQYV. This chain joins TRBV10-1 and TRBJ2-7; unclear D gene. Germline V lookup: CDR1 WNHNN, CDR2 SYGVQD (reference sequence). This CDR3 spans 11 amino acids. Trimming cost V 7 bases and J 6 bases, with 10 bases left between them.

This chain links TRBV14 with TRBJ2-3; D gene ambiguous. Trimming removed 4 bases at V and 6 bases at J, with 17 bases between. The germline gives CDR1 SGHDN, CDR2 FVKESK. The CDR3 loop spans 15 amino acids. CDR3 region: CASSPQTPRPDTQYF. The CDR3 nucleotides are TGTGCCAGCAGCCCTCAGACTCCGCGCCCGGATACGCAGTATTTT.

This clonotype was observed many times. The chain employs TRBV6-2 or TRBV6-3 and TRBJ1-1, with TRBD1 as a possible D gene (5 bases). The V and J ends lost 6 bases and 6 bases respectively, with 11 bases between them. The CDR3 length is 12 residues. From germline, CDR1 is MNHEY and CDR2 SVGEGT. In DNA, the CDR3 is TGTGCCAGCAGATGGAGGGGCCCTGAAGCTTTCTTT. This translates into CASRWRGPEAFF.

This clonotype was seen many times. The chain employs TRBV20-1 and TRBJ2-1; D call uncertain. With 0 bases removed from V and 4 bases from J, the gap between germline ends came to 13 bases. CDR3 length equals 15 residues. Germline CDR1 is DFQATT and CDR2 is SNEGSKA (reference sequence). CDR3 nucleotide sequence: TGCAGTGCTAGAGATAGTAGGAGTACGTACAATGAGCAGTTCTTC. This encodes CSARDSRSTYNEQFF.

This clonotype has a count of ten or more. The chain uses TRBV19 and TRBJ2-5; TRBD2 matches at 10 bases. The CDR3 extends over 15 amino acids. V trimming: 9 bases; J trimming: 5 bases; junction bases outside the gene matches: 12. In germline, CDR1 is LNHDA, CDR2 SQIVND (reference sequence). The CDR3: CASRSSGSTGETQYF. CDR3 nucleotide sequence: TGTGCCAGCCGTTCTAGCGGGAGTACGGGGGAGACCCAGTACTTC.

This clonotype was observed at least ten times. The CDR3 nucleotides are TGCAGTGCCGCCGGGACAGCAATTTATGAGCAGTTCTTC. Its translation is CSAAGTAIYEQFF. This chain uses TRBV20-1 with TRBJ2-1; 7 bases fit TRBD1. CDR1 and CDR2 (germline): DFQATT, SNEGSKA (reference sequence). This CDR3 is 13 amino acids long. V lost 6 bases and J lost 8; bases outside the gene matches: 10.

This clonotype showed up many times. Here the CDR3 DNA reads TGTGCCAGCAGTCTAAGACAGGGGAGCTCCTACGAGCAGTACTTC. It is translated as CASSLRQGSSYEQYF. The chain employs TRBV12-3 or TRBV12-4 and TRBJ2-7, with TRBD1 identical over 8 bases. There are 15 residues in the CDR3. V lost 5 bases and J lost 0; bases outside the gene matches: 6.

This clonotype appeared many times. DNA of the CDR3: TGTGCCAGCAGTTATAGGACAGGACCCATGAGATTCGAGCAGTACTTC. It translates to CASSYRTGPMRFEQYF. The chain carries TRBV2 and TRBJ2-7, with 7 bases fitting TRBD1. Germline V lookup: CDR1 SNHLY, CDR2 FYNNEI. The trim removed 5 bases at V and 6 bases at J, leaving 16 bases unmatched. The CDR3 spans 16 residues.